This T cell receptor beta chain came from a study of shared clonotypes between healthy human individuals. On the study more broadly: Per-donor plates numbered three CD4 naive, three CD4 memory, two CD8 naive and one CD8 memory. Whole-study results and caveats: Four donors held about 5% of naive CD4 clonotypes in common. With few donors, the genetic and exposure-history diversity represented was limited.

Terminally differentiated effector memory CD45RA+ cells were excluded from the naive CD8 cells, which were CD45RO-negative and positively selected for CCR7. Every donor was a Caucasian adult from Nashville, Tennessee. Comment on this clone: Its antigen is undetermined. The identical CDR3 is also encoded by other nucleotide sequences in the sample.

Repertoires were generated with immunoSEQ multiplex PCR, while TCRdb's copy carries only in-frame clones and drops some. The data show millions of clones, roughly 95% seen once. The CDR3 is made up of 14 amino acids. Germline lookup yields CDR1 SGDLS and CDR2 YYNGEE. V lost 0 bases to trimming and J lost 2 bases, with 9 bases between them. Sequenced sample: naive CD8+ T cells sorted from blood. This sequence joins TRBV9 and TRBJ2-7; D remains ambiguous. This receptor was identified in a man between 18 and 29 years old in good health. Here the CDR3 DNA reads TGTGCCAGCAGCGTAGGGGTCGAGGCCTACGAGCAGTACTTC. Translating gives CASSVGVEAYEQYF.